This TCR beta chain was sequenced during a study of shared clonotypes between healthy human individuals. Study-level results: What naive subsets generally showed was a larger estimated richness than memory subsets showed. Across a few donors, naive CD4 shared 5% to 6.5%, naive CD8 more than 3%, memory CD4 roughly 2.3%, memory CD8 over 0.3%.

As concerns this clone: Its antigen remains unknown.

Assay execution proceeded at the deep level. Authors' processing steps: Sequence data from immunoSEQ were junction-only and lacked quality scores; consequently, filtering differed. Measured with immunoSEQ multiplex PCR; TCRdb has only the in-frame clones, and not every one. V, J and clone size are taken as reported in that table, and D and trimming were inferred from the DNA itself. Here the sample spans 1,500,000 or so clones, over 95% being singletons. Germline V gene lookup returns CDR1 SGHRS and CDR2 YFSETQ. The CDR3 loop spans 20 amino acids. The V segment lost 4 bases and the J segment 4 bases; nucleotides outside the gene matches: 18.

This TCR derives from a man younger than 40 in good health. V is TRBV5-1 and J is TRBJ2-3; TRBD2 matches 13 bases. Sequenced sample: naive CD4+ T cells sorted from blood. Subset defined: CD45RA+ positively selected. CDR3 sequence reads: CASSGLDRGLAGNVADTQYF. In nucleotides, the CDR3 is TGCGCCAGCAGCGGCTTGGACAGGGGACTAGCGGGAAACGTTGCAGATACGCAGTATTTT. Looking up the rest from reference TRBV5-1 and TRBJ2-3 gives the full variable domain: KAGVTQTPRYLIKTRGQQVTLSCSPISGHRSVSWYQQTPGQGLQFLFEYFSETQRNKGNFPGRFSGRQFSNSRSEMNVSTLELGDSALYLCASSGLDRGLAGNVADTQYFGPGTRLTVL.